Following are 18 T cell receptor beta chains from one sample sequenced in a study of beta chain features in type 1 diabetes. Points from the study as a whole: Shortening that was moderate but significant affected the TCRB CDR3s of Type 1 diabetes patients in all four CD4+ subsets.

Isolated RNA was reverse transcribed in full, so expressed TCRB transcripts were sequenced. Sequenced by immunoSEQ multiplex PCR; TCRdb stores in-frame clones only, minus some. The repertoire holds hundreds of thousands of clones, with 11% to 15% as singletons. Antigens for these TCRs are unknown. What was sequenced was naive CD4+ T cells from blood. These receptors originate from a man younger than 35 with type 1 diabetes.

Concerning this clone itself: Distinct nucleotide sequences in the sample also encode this CDR3. The chain joins TRBV2 to TRBJ2-5; D unresolved. V was cut by 6 bases and J by 4 bases, with 6 bases left in between. The CDR3 runs 11 residues. The germline V gene has CDR1 SNHLY and CDR2 FYNNEI. CDR3 amino acids: CASSVRETQYF. CDR3 nucleotides: TGTGCCAGCAGCGTTCGAGAGACCCAGTACTTC.

This chain connects TRBV9 to TRBJ2-5, with D possibly being TRBD1 or TRBD2 (5 bases each). CDR3 length: 16 amino acids. The ends were cut back, 3 bases at V and 7 bases at J, with 22 bases in the middle. CDR1 and CDR2 from the germline V gene are SGDLS and YYNGEE. CDR3 bases: TGTGCCAGCAGCGGCCTCGGGGCGGACACCCTGGGGACCCAGTACTTC. Amino acids: CASSGLGADTLGTQYF.

V is TRBV28 and J is TRBJ1-1; no reliable D call. Germline assignment: CDR1 MDHEN and CDR2 SYDVKM. V was cut by 8 bases and J by 1 base, with 11 bases left in between. CDR3 size: 13 residues. This CDR3 is CASESGPNTEAFF. DNA for the CDR3: TGTGCCAGCGAAAGTGGTCCGAACACTGAAGCTTTCTTT.

The chain links TRBV27 to TRBJ1-2, with D unclear. Germline V lookup: CDR1 MNHEY, CDR2 SMNVEV (reference sequence). CDR3 length: 14 residues. V was shortened by 6 bases and J by 0 bases, with 11 bases between the two germline ends. CDR3 loop: CASSPAWTNYGYTF. CDR3 sequence (DNA): TGTGCCAGCAGCCCCGCCTGGACTAACTATGGCTACACCTTC.

V is TRBV25-1 and J is TRBJ2-2; D possibly uses TRBD1 or TRBD2 (5 bases each). CDR3 size: 17 residues. Germline loops: CDR1 MGHDK, CDR2 SYGVNS. V was shortened by 5 bases and J by 5 bases, with 21 bases between the two germline ends. CDR3 DNA: TGTGCCAGCAGTTACGGGGCAGGAATATGGGAAACCGGGGAGCTGTTTTTT. It encodes CASSYGAGIWETGELFF.

This clone has only a few counts. This chain links TRBV2 with TRBJ2-3, with D maybe TRBD1 (5 bases). The germline V and J ends were trimmed by 4 bases and 4 bases, with 12 bases remaining between them. The CDR3 is 14 residues long. Germline V lookup: CDR1 SNHLY, CDR2 FYNNEI. The CDR3 DNA sequence: TGTGCCAGCAGTGTCGACCTAGGGGCAGATACGCAGTATTTT. Amino acids: CASSVDLGADTQYF.

This clone was detected a few times. V is TRBV23-1 and J is TRBJ1-5; D might be TRBD1 (5 bases). TRBV23-1 is an ORF, with its function uncertain. CDR3 length equals 19 residues. V shed 1 base and J shed 0 bases, with 19 bases lying between them. CDR3 DNA: TGCGCCAGCAGTCAATGTATCTGGAACAGGACTTATAGCAATCAGCCCCAGCATTTT. Its translation is CASSQCIWNRTYSNQPQHF.

In its sample, this clone was seen a few times. The chain joins TRBV5-6 to TRBJ2-2; weak D call: TRBD1 (6 bases). The CDR3 is made up of 16 amino acids. Trimming took 4 bases from V and 3 from J, leaving 16 bases between them. The germline V gene has CDR1 SGHDT and CDR2 YYEEEE. In DNA, the CDR3 is TGTGCCAGCAGCCTCGACAGGAGGTATTACACCGGGGAGCTGTTTTTT. It yields the protein CASSLDRRYYTGELFF.

This rearrangement joins TRBV10-3 to TRBJ1-5, with TRBD1 matching 8 bases. The CDR3 contains 14 residues. Germline lookup yields CDR1 ENHRY and CDR2 SYGVKD. Trimming removed 6 bases from V and 2 bases from J; junction bases left unmatched: 3. CDR3 in amino acids: CAIRDREGNQPQHF. For the CDR3, the DNA is TGTGCCATCAGGGACAGGGAGGGCAATCAGCCCCAGCATTTT.

Only a few counts were recorded for this clone. The chain uses TRBV10-3 and TRBJ2-3; D is possibly TRBD1 or TRBD2 (5 bases each). Germline loops: CDR1 ENHRY, CDR2 SYGVKD. The CDR3 runs to 13 residues. V lost 10 bases, J lost 2 bases, and 13 bases lay in between. The CDR3 reads CANRDPITDTQYF. In DNA, the CDR3 is TGTGCCAACCGGGACCCCATCACAGATACGCAGTATTTT.

The rearrangement joins TRBV18 to TRBJ2-7, with 9 bases aligning to TRBD1. With V trimmed by 4 bases and J by 2 bases, 6 bases remained unmatched. Germline CDR1 KGHSH, CDR2 LQKENI. The CDR3 extends over 15 amino acids. In DNA, the CDR3 is TGTGCCAGCTCACTAGGACAGGGGACTACCTACGAGCAGTACTTC. It codes for CASSLGQGTTYEQYF.

This clone was found a few times. The rearrangement uses TRBV7-3 and TRBJ2-7; no firm D call. Trimming cost V 5 bases and J 2 bases, with 16 bases left between them. The germline CDR1 and CDR2 sequences are SGHTA and FQGTGA. This CDR3 spans 15 amino acids. CDR3 sequence: CASSIGPPGTYEQYF. As DNA, the CDR3 is TGTGCCAGCAGCATCGGACCCCCCGGAACCTACGAGCAGTACTTC.

This chain connects TRBV5-1 to TRBJ1-4; D remains ambiguous. The CDR3 has 16 amino acids. Trimming took 1 base from V and 0 from J, leaving 10 bases between them. Germline V gene lookup returns CDR1 SGHRS and CDR2 YFSETQ. Here the CDR3 reads CASSLSGRTTNEKLFF. The DNA of the CDR3 is TGCGCCAGCAGCTTGTCCGGGAGAACAACTAATGAAAAACTGTTTTTT.

The DNA for the CDR3 is TGTGCCAGCATCTCGAGGGACAGTCGGACCCCCCAGTACTTC. Its protein product is CASISRDSRTPQYF. The rearrangement uses TRBV6-6 and TRBJ2-5, with 7 bases aligning to TRBD1. Germline V gene sequence: CDR1 MNHNY, CDR2 SVGAGI (reference sequence). J gave up 9 bases and V 7 bases, and 14 bases lay outside the gene matches. CDR3 length equals 14 residues.

This clone was seen just once. The rearrangement links TRBV7-3 to TRBJ2-5; no firm D call. Germline V lookup: CDR1 SGHTA, CDR2 FQGTGA. The CDR3 contains 13 residues. Between the trimmed V and J ends, which lost 3 bases and 1 base, there was a span of 6 bases. CDR3 nucleotides: TGTGCCAGCAGCTTGACCACCCAAGAGACCCAGTACTTC. It codes for CASSLTTQETQYF.

In its sample, this clone was seen a few times. DNA for the CDR3: TGTGCCAGCAGCTTAGCGGGCAGGGGCCACACTGAAGCTTTCTTT. Residues: CASSLAGRGHTEAFF. The V gene is TRBV7-9, the J gene TRBJ1-1; perhaps TRBD1 as D (6 bases). This CDR3 is built from 15 residues. V was pared by 0 bases and J by 3 bases, with 11 bases between. Germline CDR1 is SEHNR and CDR2 is FQNEAQ (reference sequence).

This clone was observed a few times. The chain uses TRBV23-1 and TRBJ1-2; no firm D call. TRBV23-1 belongs to the ORF category, with a function that is uncertain. CDR3 length equals 14 residues. V was pared by 3 bases and J by 3 bases, with 11 bases between. Here the CDR3 reads CASSHRHLHYGYTF. CDR3 DNA: TGCGCCAGCAGTCACAGACACCTTCACTATGGCTACACCTTC.

The CDR3 reads CAISSRLAASYNEQFF. The CDR3, as DNA: TGTGCCATCAGTTCCAGACTAGCGGCAAGCTACAATGAGCAGTTCTTC. This chain connects TRBV10-3 to TRBJ2-1; 9 positions match TRBD2. Germline V gene lookup returns CDR1 ENHRY and CDR2 SYGVKD. Trimming removed 5 bases from V and 3 bases from J; junction bases left unmatched: 8. The CDR3 has 16 residues.